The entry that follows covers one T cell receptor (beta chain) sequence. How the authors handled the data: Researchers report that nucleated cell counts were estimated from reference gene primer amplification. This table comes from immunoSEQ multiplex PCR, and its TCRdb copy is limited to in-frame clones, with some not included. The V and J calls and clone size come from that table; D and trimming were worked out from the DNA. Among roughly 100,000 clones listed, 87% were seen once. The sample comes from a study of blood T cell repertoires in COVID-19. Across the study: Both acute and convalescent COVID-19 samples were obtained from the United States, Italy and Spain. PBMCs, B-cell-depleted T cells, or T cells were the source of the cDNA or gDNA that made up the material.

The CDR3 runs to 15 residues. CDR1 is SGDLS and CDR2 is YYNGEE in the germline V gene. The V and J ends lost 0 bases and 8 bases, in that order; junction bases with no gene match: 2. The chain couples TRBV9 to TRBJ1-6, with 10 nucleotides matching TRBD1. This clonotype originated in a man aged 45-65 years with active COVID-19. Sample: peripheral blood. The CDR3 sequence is CASSVGGTGDSPLHF. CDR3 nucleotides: TGTGCCAGCAGCGTAGGAGGGACAGGGGATTCACCCCTCCACTTT.